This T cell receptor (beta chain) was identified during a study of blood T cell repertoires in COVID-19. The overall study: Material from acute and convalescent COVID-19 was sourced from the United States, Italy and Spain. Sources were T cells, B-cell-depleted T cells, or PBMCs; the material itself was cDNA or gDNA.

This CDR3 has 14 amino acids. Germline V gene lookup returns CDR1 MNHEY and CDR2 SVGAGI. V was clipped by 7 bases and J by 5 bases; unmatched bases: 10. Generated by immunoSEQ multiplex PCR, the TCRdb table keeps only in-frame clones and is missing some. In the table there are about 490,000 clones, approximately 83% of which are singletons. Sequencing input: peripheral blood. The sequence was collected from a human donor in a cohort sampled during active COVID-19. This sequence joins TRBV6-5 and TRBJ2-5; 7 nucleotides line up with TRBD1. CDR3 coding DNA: TGTGCCAGCACGTTGATACAGGGGAAGGAGACCCAGTACTTC. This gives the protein CASTLIQGKETQYF.